The 26 T cell receptor beta chains below all came from one sample that was sequenced in a study of response to subunit inactivated influenza vaccine. In TCRdb, the RT-PCR reads were re-called with MiXCR into one record per CDR3 protein. This sample has 530,000 or so distinct CDR3 sequences, with about 25% found just once. The sequencing used CD4+ T cells sorted from PBMCs, collected more than 4 days after vaccination. The receptors were gathered from a man in his fifties who received an inactivated influenza vaccine.

This sequence joins TRBV9 and TRBJ2-2; TRBD1 agrees at 7 bases. Germline CDR1 and CDR2: SGDLS and YYNGEE. The junction had 8 bases not matched to a gene; V was cut back by 0 bases and J by 6 bases. The CDR3 is made up of 16 amino acids. CDR3 DNA: TGTGCCAGCAGCGTAGATGTGACAGGGTACTCCGGGGAGCTGTTTTTT. This sequence encodes CASSVDVTGYSGELFF.

The rearrangement joins TRBV20-1 to TRBJ1-4; D might be TRBD1 (5 bases). V was trimmed by 3 bases and J by 11 bases, leaving 16 bases between them. CDR3 length equals 13 residues. The V gene's germline CDR1 is DFQATT and CDR2 SNEGSKA (reference sequence). CDR3 residues: CSASSRAGVKLFF. In DNA form, the CDR3 reads TGCAGTGCTAGTTCCAGGGCGGGCGTGAAACTGTTTTTT.

This chain links TRBV7-2 with TRBJ2-3; TRBD2 matches 11 bases. The CDR3 is 15 residues long. V gave up 1 base and J gave up 9 bases; unmatched junction bases: 6. The germline V gene has CDR1 SGHTA and CDR2 FQGNSA. The CDR3 coding sequence is TGTGCCAGCAGCTTAGATCTGCTAGCGGGAGGAACGCAGTATTTT. It codes for CASSLDLLAGGTQYF.

This clonotype was observed a handful of times. The CDR3 is CASSEYNLGQGFGGYTF. CDR3 nucleotide sequence: TGTGCCAGCAGTGAATATAACCTGGGACAGGGATTCGGTGGCTACACCTTC. The V gene is TRBV25-1, the J gene TRBJ1-2; 9 bases agree with TRBD1. The trim removed 0 bases at V and 7 bases at J, leaving 12 bases unmatched. Germline V gene data show CDR1 as MGHDK and CDR2 as SYGVNS. This CDR3 is built from 17 residues.

This rearrangement joins TRBV20-1 to TRBJ2-1, with 10 bases matching TRBD2. The ends lost 3 bases at V and 6 bases at J; junction bases unmatched: 8. Germline V CDR1 and CDR2: DFQATT, SNEGSKA (reference sequence). There are 15 residues in the CDR3. CDR3 amino acids: CSASSQREGPNEQFF. CDR3 nucleotide sequence: TGCAGTGCTAGCTCCCAGCGGGAGGGCCCCAATGAGCAGTTCTTC.

J is TRBJ2-7 and V is TRBV20-1; 10 bases are a match to TRBD2. The CDR3 is made up of 14 amino acids. The V segment lost 1 base and the J segment 5 bases; nucleotides outside the gene matches: 5. The germline gives CDR1 DFQATT, CDR2 SNEGSKA (reference sequence). The CDR3 coding sequence is TGCAGTGCTAGAGCCCCTAGCGGGAGCGACGAGCAGTACTTC. Its translation: CSARAPSGSDEQYF.

This chain links TRBV6-5 with TRBJ1-1; D is possibly TRBD1 (5 bases). Germline lookup yields CDR1 MNHEY and CDR2 SVGAGI. V gave up 4 bases and J gave up 10 bases, with 25 bases separating them. This CDR3 contains 16 residues. CDR3 residues: CASSSIGGTTFGGAFF. The CDR3 nucleotides read TGTGCCAGCAGTTCCATCGGCGGGACTACTTTTGGGGGAGCTTTCTTT.

This chain connects TRBV6-2 or TRBV6-3 to TRBJ2-3, with D perhaps TRBD1 (5 bases). CDR1 is MNHEY and CDR2 is SVGEGT in the germline V gene. Trimming shortened V by 6 bases and J by 7 bases, and 14 bases separated the two germline ends. This CDR3 region has 13 residues. The CDR3 here is CASSSDHRNTQYF. In nucleotides, the CDR3 is TGTGCCAGCAGCTCAGACCACAGGAATACGCAGTATTTT.

The chain employs TRBV6-2 or TRBV6-3 and TRBJ2-3, with 7 bases lining up with TRBD1. V lost 5 bases and J lost 4; bases outside the gene matches: 9. This CDR3 has 15 residues. Germline V gene data show CDR1 as MNHEY and CDR2 as SVGEGT. In DNA form, the CDR3 reads TGTGCCAGCAGTCCCCGACAGGGTAACGCAGATACGCAGTATTTT. Translation: CASSPRQGNADTQYF.

The V and J genes are TRBV10-3 and TRBJ2-5; 7 nucleotides align to TRBD1. V shed 5 bases and J 2 bases; nucleotides not matched to a gene: 2. Germline lookup yields CDR1 ENHRY and CDR2 SYGVKD. The CDR3 totals 13 residues. The CDR3 reads CAISRQGQETQYF. The DNA of the CDR3 is TGTGCCATCAGTCGACAGGGACAAGAGACCCAGTACTTC.

The chain uses TRBV24-1 and TRBJ2-1, with D perhaps TRBD1 (6 bases). Germline V gene sequence: CDR1 KGHDR, CDR2 SFDVKD. The CDR3 is made up of 14 amino acids. Trimming left V 8 bases short and J 2 bases short, with 12 bases between. The CDR3 spells CATKGEGAYNEQFF. The CDR3 coding sequence is TGTGCCACCAAGGGGGAAGGGGCCTACAATGAGCAGTTCTTC.

This clonotype has more than one count but fewer than ten. The V gene is TRBV20-1, the J gene TRBJ2-7; D possibly corresponds to TRBD1 (5 bases). V lost 6 bases to trimming and J lost 5 bases, with 23 bases between them. The CDR3 covers 15 residues. The V gene's germline CDR1 is DFQATT and CDR2 SNEGSKA (reference sequence). In nucleotides, the CDR3 is TGCAGTGCCGAAACCCGGGCCACAGGATCGGACGAGCAGTACTTC. This sequence encodes CSAETRATGSDEQYF.

This chain uses TRBV15 with TRBJ2-1; weak D call: TRBD1 (5 bases). Germline loops: CDR1 LNHNV, CDR2 YYDKDF (reference sequence). The V end was cut by 8 bases, the J end by 6 bases, with 20 bases between. The CDR3 sequence is 15 residues long. The CDR3 region has the DNA TGTGCCACCGGATATAAAGTCAGGGCCCTCAATGAGCAGTTCTTC. It encodes CATGYKVRALNEQFF.

This sequence joins TRBV30 and TRBJ1-6; D not certain. Germline assignment: CDR1 GTSNPN and CDR2 SVGIG (reference sequence). The CDR3 runs to 13 residues. V shed 2 bases and J shed 5 bases, with 7 bases lying between them. CDR3 nucleotides: TGTGCCTGGAGTCCCGGTCATAATTCACCCCTCCACTTT. Translation: CAWSPGHNSPLHF.

This clonotype was found a few times. The gene calls are TRBV21-1 and TRBJ2-4; the DNA was not compared with TRBD1, the D call given in the table. TRBV21-1 constitutes a pseudogene. CDR3 length: 16 residues. The CDR3 loop reads CASSKARASAKNIQYF. The CDR3 DNA reads as TGTGCCAGCAGCAAAGCTAGGGCGTCGGCCAAAAACATTCAGTACTTC.

The rearrangement links TRBV19 to TRBJ1-2; D unresolved. Trimming took 6 bases from V and 1 from J, leaving 6 bases between them. Germline assignment: CDR1 LNHDA and CDR2 SQIVND (reference sequence). The CDR3 sequence is 12 residues long. The CDR3 bases are TGTGCCAGTAGACACGATAACTATGGCTACACCTTC. Encoded protein: CASRHDNYGYTF.

The chain links TRBV20-1 to TRBJ2-1, with a possible D match to TRBD2 (6 bases). The germline gives CDR1 DFQATT, CDR2 SNEGSKA (reference sequence). Trimming took 0 bases from V and 9 from J, leaving 18 bases between them. The CDR3 consists of 15 residues. The DNA for the CDR3 is TGCAGTGCTAGAGATGGTAGCGGAATTCTGGGTGAGCAGTTCTTC. Translating it yields CSARDGSGILGEQFF.

The J gene is TRBJ2-3, the V gene TRBV12-3 or TRBV12-4, with D maybe TRBD1 (5 bases). This CDR3 is built from 15 residues. Deletions cut 7 bases from V and 4 bases from J, with 18 bases between. The CDR3 bases are TGTGCCAGCACTCCTCGCGGACAAACATCAGATACGCAGTATTTT. It yields the protein CASTPRGQTSDTQYF.

The V and J genes are TRBV5-1 and TRBJ1-4, with 8 positions matching TRBD1. Trimming at V came to 4 bases and at J to 5 bases, leaving 4 bases not matched to a gene. Germline assignment: CDR1 SGHRS and CDR2 YFSETQ. This CDR3 has 14 residues. CDR3 coding DNA: TGCGCCAGCAGCGTGGACAGGGCAAATGAAAAACTGTTTTTT. It encodes CASSVDRANEKLFF.

This chain joins TRBV12-3 or TRBV12-4 and TRBJ2-2; maybe TRBD1 (6 bases). The CDR3 runs to 15 residues. Trimming stripped 5 bases from V and 5 bases from J, with 15 bases between. The CDR3 sequence: CASSDRQVWTGELFF. In DNA form, the CDR3 reads TGTGCCAGCAGTGATCGACAGGTTTGGACCGGGGAGCTGTTTTTT.

The chain employs TRBV12-3 or TRBV12-4 and TRBJ2-2, with D possibly being TRBD2 (6 bases). Trimming removed 5 bases at V and 4 bases at J, with 14 bases between. The length of the CDR3 is 15 residues. The CDR3 spells CASSPRRGPTGELFF. CDR3 DNA: TGTGCCAGCAGTCCGAGGAGGGGACCCACCGGGGAGCTGTTTTTT.

This rearrangement joins TRBV7-9 to TRBJ2-5; no definite D call. From germline, CDR1 is SEHNR and CDR2 FQNEAQ (reference sequence). The CDR3 is made up of 15 amino acids. V shed 1 base and J shed 5 bases, with 14 bases lying between them. The CDR3 loop is CASSLGLGRRETQYF. In DNA, the CDR3 is TGTGCCAGCAGCTTAGGGCTGGGCAGGCGGGAGACCCAGTACTTC.

The chain uses TRBV6-2 or TRBV6-3 and TRBJ2-3, with a tentative D call TRBD1 (6 bases). V lost 6 bases, J lost 2 bases, and 12 bases lay in between. This CDR3 has 14 amino acids. CDR1 and CDR2 from the germline V gene are MNHEY and SVGEGT. The CDR3 DNA is TGTGCCAGCAGCCGCCCAGGGGCCACAGATACGCAGTATTTT. This encodes CASSRPGATDTQYF.

The genes are TRBV4-2 and TRBJ2-3; 7 positions agree with TRBD1. This CDR3 comprises 15 residues. CDR1 is LGHNA and CDR2 is YNFKEQ in the germline V gene. Germline trimming cut 0 bases from V and 6 bases from J; bases unmatched to any gene: 6. The CDR3 bases are TGTGCCAGCAGCCAAGATAAGGACAGGACCGATACGCAGTATTTT. Protein: CASSQDKDRTDTQYF.

There are a few counts of this clonotype. The chain couples TRBV6-2 or TRBV6-3 to TRBJ1-1; D not certain. The CDR3 runs to 13 residues. The V and J ends lost 2 bases and 4 bases respectively, with 8 bases between them. Germline CDR1 MNHEY, CDR2 SVGEGT. The DNA of the CDR3 is TGTGCCAGCAGTTACAGGCAGATCACTGAAGCTTTCTTT. It is translated as CASSYRQITEAFF.

V usage is TRBV19 and J usage is TRBJ1-5; D is ambiguous. V lost 2 bases, J lost 6 bases, and 14 bases lay in between. From germline, CDR1 is LNHDA and CDR2 SQIVND (reference sequence). The CDR3 spans 15 residues. Here the CDR3 DNA reads TGTGCCAGTAGTATATACAGTGGGGTCGGTCAGCCCCAGCATTTT. Protein: CASSIYSGVGQPQHF.